This TCR beta chain derives from a study of CD8 T cells in Susac syndrome. A quantity of roughly 0.5 to 1 ug RNA underwent reverse transcription using random hexamers. One entry per CDR3 protein results from TCRdb running MiXCR on the immunoSEQ multiplex PCR reads. The table lists some 100,000 distinct CDR3 sequences, around 90% of them singletons, with 0.14% in the top ten. The germline V gene encodes CDR1 SGHTA and CDR2 FQGNSA. This CDR3 spans 15 amino acids. Deletions cut 0 bases from V and 2 bases from J, with 9 bases between. Note on this clonotype: Antigen: not known.

Findings and caveats of the study: Individuals included in the TCR sequencing and HLA analysis were acknowledged by the study to be relatively few in number.

The sequenced target, TCR beta, came from blood CD8+ and CD4+ T cells. Negative isolation was applied to CD8+ and CD4+ T cells, and FACS enrichment was applied to TEMRA cells. Sequenced material: CD4+ T cells from PBMCs. V and J are TRBV7-2 and TRBJ2-3; no clear D gene. The source is a human donor in good health. In DNA, the CDR3 is TGTGCCAGCAGCTTAGCCAATCCCAACACAGATACGCAGTATTTT. Amino acids: CASSLANPNTDTQYF.